This T cell receptor (beta chain) was recovered during a study of CD8 T cells in ankylosing spondylitis. Findings and caveats of the study: One TCR beta motif, made up of under ten highly homologous variants, appeared characteristic of ankylosing spondylitis blood.

This clonotype was detected a few times. Its antigen is not identified. TCRdb recomputed calls from the 5' RACE reads with MiXCR, one row per CDR3 protein. Of more than 600,000 distinct CDR3 sequences in the sample, under 20% were seen once. The germline V and J ends were trimmed by 3 bases and 6 bases, with 18 bases remaining between them. This CDR3 comprises 14 residues. Germline CDR1 and CDR2: SQVTM and ANQGSEA. The V and J genes are TRBV29-1 and TRBJ2-7, with a tentative D call TRBD1 (5 bases). Source material: blood, either unsorted or a sorted T cell fraction (not recorded which). The source is a male donor with ankylosing spondylitis. CDR3 sequence (DNA): TGCAGCGTTGACACCGCAGGGAAGGGTGGCGAGCAGTACTTC. Translation: CSVDTAGKGGEQYF.